This passage covers 26 T cell receptor beta chains from one sample sequenced in a study of cytomegalovirus exposure and HLA in healthy donors. It was with 60 Vbeta and 13 Jbeta primers that the PCR ran. TCRdb keeps only in-frame clones here, not all; method: immunoSEQ multiplex PCR. Of 150,000 to 180,000 clones in the sample, approximately 80% were seen once. Sequenced input: PBMCs. Source of these receptors: a woman aged 40 to 50 in good health and CMV-seropositive.

The chain is built from TRBV2 and TRBJ1-2; 9 nucleotides align to TRBD1. With 0 bases clipped from V and 7 bases from J, the junction kept 6 bases outside the gene matches. Germline CDR1 and CDR2: SNHLY and FYNNEI. There are 15 residues in the CDR3. CDR3 sequence: CASSEARDRAGGYTF. Written as DNA, the CDR3 is TGTGCCAGCAGTGAAGCGCGGGACAGGGCAGGTGGCTACACCTTC.

The chain employs TRBV21-1 and TRBJ2-1; TRBD2 is the table's D call and was not checked against the DNA. TRBV21-1 is shown as a pseudogene. The CDR3 has 24 amino acids. The CDR3 protein is CASSKRSGDGGKAQSSGYYNEQFF. CDR3 DNA: TGTGCCAGCAGCAAACGGTCGGGGGACGGAGGTAAAGCCCAATCTAGCGGGTACTACAATGAGCAGTTCTTC.

The count of this clone is one. The chain has TRBV7-8 and TRBJ2-3; perhaps TRBD2 as D (6 bases). The CDR3 contains 14 residues. Per the germline V gene, CDR1 is SGHVS and CDR2 is FQNEAQ. The V end was cut by 3 bases, the J end by 6 bases, with 13 bases between. In DNA, the CDR3 is TGTGCCAGCAGCTTTGTTACTAGCTCGGATACGCAGTATTTT. This gives the protein CASSFVTSSDTQYF. Looking up the rest from reference TRBV7-8 and TRBJ2-3 gives the full variable domain: GAGVSQSPRYKVAKRGQDVALRCDPISGHVSLFWYQQALGQGPEFLTYFQNEAQLDKSGLPSDRFFAERPEGSVSTLKIQRTQQEDSAVYLCASSFVTSSDTQYFGPGTRLTVL.

V gene TRBV5-1 combines with J gene TRBJ2-3, with D maybe TRBD2 (6 bases). Trimming removed 4 bases at V and 0 bases at J, with 12 bases between. The CDR3 extends over 15 amino acids. CDR1 is SGHRS, CDR2 YFSETQ, per germline. CDR3 DNA sequence: TGCGCCAGCAGCCCCCCCCGGGGGAGCACAGATACGCAGTATTTT. Its protein is CASSPPRGSTDTQYF.

V gene TRBV10-3 combines with J gene TRBJ2-1; 14 bases are a match to TRBD2. J gave up 8 bases and V 7 bases, and 7 bases lay outside the gene matches. In germline, CDR1 is ENHRY, CDR2 SYGVKD. The CDR3 is 15 amino acids. CDR3 in DNA: TGTGCCATCACACCGGGACTAGCGGGAGACTATGAGCAGTTCTTC. The encoded protein is CAITPGLAGDYEQFF.

The chain couples TRBV30 to TRBJ2-7, with 12 bases lining up with TRBD2. With 2 bases clipped from V and 6 bases from J, the junction kept 8 bases outside the gene matches. Germline values: CDR1 GTSNPN, CDR2 SVGIG (reference sequence). The CDR3 is made up of 15 amino acids. CDR3 protein: CAWSNPLAGGLEQYF. The CDR3 DNA reads TGTGCCTGGAGTAATCCCCTAGCGGGAGGGCTCGAGCAGTACTTC.

The chain joins TRBV27 to TRBJ2-1, with TRBD1 matching over 7 bases. V trimming: 5 bases; J trimming: 4 bases; junction bases outside the gene matches: 8. Germline lookup yields CDR1 MNHEY and CDR2 SMNVEV (reference sequence). The CDR3 loop spans 15 amino acids. The CDR3 loop is CASSRQGPSYNEQFF. In DNA, the CDR3 is TGTGCCAGCAGTCGACAGGGTCCGAGTTACAATGAGCAGTTCTTC.

The rearrangement joins TRBV6-1 to TRBJ2-3; 10 positions match TRBD2. This CDR3 has 13 amino acids. The ends lost 7 bases at V and 5 bases at J; junction bases unmatched: 3. Looked up from germline, CDR1 is MNHNS and CDR2 is SASEGT. This chain's CDR3 is CASTLAGVDTQYF. DNA for the CDR3: TGTGCCAGCACCCTAGCGGGAGTAGATACGCAGTATTTT.

V and J are TRBV27 and TRBJ1-2, with D possibly being TRBD1 (5 bases). The V end was cut by 5 bases, the J end by 5 bases, with 12 bases between. CDR1 MNHEY and CDR2 SMNVEV come from the germline V gene (reference sequence). The CDR3 loop spans 13 amino acids. The CDR3 DNA sequence: TGTGCCAGCAGTCAACAGGAGAAGTATGGCTACACCTTC. The encoded protein is CASSQQEKYGYTF.

V and J are TRBV7-2 and TRBJ2-3, with D possibly being TRBD2 (5 bases). The V end lost 0 bases, the J end lost 4 bases, and 8 bases lay between the germline ends. From germline, CDR1 is SGHTA and CDR2 FQGNSA. The CDR3 consists of 14 residues. The CDR3: CASSLAGVSDTQYF. The CDR3 DNA is TGTGCCAGCAGCTTAGCGGGAGTTTCAGATACGCAGTATTTT.

V usage is TRBV9 and J usage is TRBJ2-7, with TRBD2 matching over 9 bases. J was trimmed by 7 bases and V by 4 bases; bases with no gene match: 12. The germline V gene encodes CDR1 SGDLS and CDR2 YYNGEE. The CDR3 has 15 amino acids. DNA of the CDR3: TGTGCCAGCAGCTCGCCTAGCGGGAATCCGGAGGAGCAGTACTTC. As protein: CASSSPSGNPEEQYF.

This clone was seen a handful of times. The V call is TRBV18, the J call TRBJ2-1; D is possibly TRBD2 (5 bases). The V end was cut by 1 base, the J end by 1 base, with 11 bases between. The length of the CDR3 is 16 residues. In germline, CDR1 is KGHSH, CDR2 LQKENI. This chain's CDR3 is CASSPRGGESYNEQFF. As DNA, the CDR3 is TGTGCCAGCTCACCACGGGGTGGGGAGTCCTACAATGAGCAGTTCTTC.

On this clone: One end of the junction varies from germline; a read error may be responsible. The chain's CDR3 is CASSLGRDQETQYF. In DNA form, the CDR3 reads TGTGCTAGCAGCTTGGGCAGGGACCAAGAGACCCAGTACTTC. The V and J genes are TRBV7-7 and TRBJ2-5; D might be TRBD1 (5 bases). This CDR3 contains 14 residues. Germline CDR1 reads SSHAT; CDR2 reads FNYEAQ (reference sequence). The whole variable domain, remainder taken from reference TRBV7-7 and TRBJ2-5, is GAGVSQSPRYKVTKRGQDVTLRCDPISSHATLYWYQQALGQGPEFLTYFNYEAQPDKSGLPSDRFSAERPEGSISTLTIQRTEQRDSAMYRCASSLGRDQETQYFGPGTRLLVL.

This chain uses TRBV5-1 with TRBJ2-2, with D maybe TRBD2 (5 bases). Trimming pared 2 bases from V and 0 bases from J, leaving 8 bases between. Germline loops: CDR1 SGHRS, CDR2 YFSETQ. This CDR3 is 15 amino acids long. CDR3 residues: CASSFAGANTGELFF. The CDR3 nucleotides read TGCGCCAGCAGCTTTGCGGGCGCGAACACCGGGGAGCTGTTTTTT. Combining the CDR3 with reference TRBV5-1 and TRBJ2-2 gives the whole variable domain KAGVTQTPRYLIKTRGQQVTLSCSPISGHRSVSWYQQTPGQGLQFLFEYFSETQRNKGNFPGRFSGRQFSNSRSEMNVSTLELGDSALYLCASSFAGANTGELFFGEGSRLTVL.

This sequence joins TRBV27 and TRBJ2-1, with TRBD2 matching 7 bases. The CDR3 contains 15 residues. Germline V CDR1 and CDR2: MNHEY, SMNVEV (reference sequence). With V trimmed by 5 bases and J by 8 bases, 12 bases remained unmatched. This CDR3 reads CASSAYRTSPDEQFF. The CDR3 DNA is TGTGCCAGCAGTGCCTACCGGACTAGTCCCGATGAGCAGTTCTTC.

V usage is TRBV6-1 and J usage is TRBJ1-2; no reliable D call. Between the trimmed V and J ends, which lost 2 bases and 5 bases, there was a span of 15 bases. Germline CDR1 is MNHNS and CDR2 is SASEGT. This CDR3 spans 15 amino acids. The CDR3 DNA is TGTGCCAGCAGTGAATCTCGGGGTGACCCATATGGCTACACCTTC. This gives the protein CASSESRGDPYGYTF.

V and J are TRBV28 and TRBJ1-5; D unresolved. The germline V gene has CDR1 MDHEN and CDR2 SYDVKM. Trimming took off 9 bases at V and 4 bases at J, with 19 bases between the two ends. The CDR3 extends over 15 amino acids. The DNA of the CDR3 is TGTGCCAGGGAGGAGATACGTATCCTTAATCAGCCCCAGCATTTT. Protein: CAREEIRILNQPQHF.

This chain joins TRBV6-5 and TRBJ1-3; possible D gene TRBD1, 5 bases. Germline loops: CDR1 MNHEY, CDR2 SVGAGI. Between the trimmed V and J ends, which lost 2 bases and 1 base, there was a span of 9 bases. There are 15 residues in the CDR3. The CDR3 loop is CASSYGAGSGNTIYF. DNA of the CDR3: TGTGCCAGCAGTTACGGGGCGGGGTCTGGAAACACCATATATTTT.

The chain uses TRBV27 and TRBJ2-2; 9 bases align to TRBD2. Germline CDR1 is MNHEY and CDR2 is SMNVEV (reference sequence). The CDR3 loop spans 17 amino acids. Trimming cost V 5 bases and J 7 bases; bases outside gene matches: 14. CDR3 loop: CASSTYIAGDYSGELFF. CDR3 nucleotide sequence: TGTGCCAGCAGTACATATATAGCGGGAGATTACAGCGGGGAGCTGTTTTTT.

The rearrangement links TRBV7-2 to TRBJ2-7; tentative D call: TRBD2 (6 bases). The CDR3 runs 16 residues. Germline CDR1 and CDR2: SGHTA and FQGNSA. V was trimmed by 4 bases and J by 1 base, leaving 17 bases between them. The CDR3 sequence is CASSSAGLRGSYEQYF. The CDR3 DNA sequence: TGTGCCAGCAGCTCTGCGGGCCTGCGGGGTTCCTACGAGCAGTACTTC.

The J gene is TRBJ2-1, the V gene TRBV27; 11 positions agree with TRBD1. CDR1 and CDR2 (germline): MNHEY, SMNVEV (reference sequence). J was trimmed by 6 bases and V by 1 base; bases with no gene match: 2. This CDR3 is built from 15 residues. DNA for the CDR3: TGTGCCAGCAGTTTATGGACAGGGGGCCTCAATGAGCAGTTCTTC. It encodes CASSLWTGGLNEQFF.

The V call is TRBV30, the J call TRBJ2-7, with D unclear. CDR3 length: 13 residues. V was shortened by 7 bases and J by 3 bases, with 16 bases between the two germline ends. Per germline, CDR1 GTSNPN and CDR2 SVGIG (reference sequence). The chain's CDR3 is CAYSGQPGYEQYF. Written as DNA, the CDR3 is TGTGCCTACTCCGGTCAGCCGGGCTACGAGCAGTACTTC.

This clone was found once. This chain links TRBV5-1 with TRBJ2-1, with 9 nucleotides matching TRBD2. This CDR3 is built from 15 residues. V shed 4 bases, J shed 2 bases, and the junction held 4 bases outside the gene matches. In germline, CDR1 is SGHRS, CDR2 YFSETQ. Here the CDR3 reads CASSRSGRTYNEQFF. The CDR3 DNA reads as TGCGCCAGCAGCCGGAGCGGGAGGACCTACAATGAGCAGTTCTTC. Based on the CDR3 plus reference TRBV5-1 and TRBJ2-1, the full variable domain is KAGVTQTPRYLIKTRGQQVTLSCSPISGHRSVSWYQQTPGQGLQFLFEYFSETQRNKGNFPGRFSGRQFSNSRSEMNVSTLELGDSALYLCASSRSGRTYNEQFFGPGTRLTVL.

The chain is built from TRBV4-1 and TRBJ2-1; 14 bases line up with TRBD2. In germline, CDR1 is MGHRA, CDR2 YSYEKL. The length of the CDR3 is 16 residues. J gave up 3 bases and V 5 bases, and 3 bases lay outside the gene matches. CDR3 loop: CASSKGLAGDYNEQFF. The CDR3 DNA follows: TGCGCCAGCAGCAAGGGACTAGCGGGAGACTACAATGAGCAGTTCTTC.

This clone turned up a few times. V usage is TRBV6-1 and J usage is TRBJ2-7, with a tentative D call TRBD2 (6 bases). Between the trimmed V and J ends, which lost 1 base and 2 bases, there was a span of 15 bases. Germline CDR1 and CDR2: MNHNS and SASEGT. CDR3 length: 16 amino acids. CDR3 sequence (DNA): TGTGCCAGCAGTGAAGTAGAACACGGACTAACCTACGAGCAGTACTTC. Its translation is CASSEVEHGLTYEQYF.

The chain uses TRBV29-1 and TRBJ2-1; the D gene is possibly TRBD1 (6 bases). From germline, CDR1 is SQVTM and CDR2 ANQGSEA. V was shortened by 6 bases and J by 4 bases, with 10 bases between the two germline ends. The CDR3 is 12 amino acids. The CDR3 here is CSVSGQYNEQFF. CDR3 sequence (DNA): TGCAGCGTGAGCGGACAGTACAATGAGCAGTTCTTC.